This T cell receptor beta chain was sequenced for a study of preoperative IRX-2 immunotherapy in early breast cancer. Germline lookup yields CDR1 KGHSH and CDR2 LQKENI. V was cut by 2 bases and J by 7 bases, with 9 bases left in between. The CDR3 runs to 13 residues. Treatment meaning: preoperative locoregional IRX-2 cytokine immunotherapy. This phase Ib study tested locoregional IRX-2 cytokine immunotherapy given before surgery. Assay: immunoSEQ multiplex PCR; the TCRdb copy retains only in-frame clones and omits some. The sample shows approximately 28,000 clones, approximately 77% of them seen only once.

The clonotype originates from a human donor with breast cancer. Material: lymph node tissue, obtained after IRX-2 immunotherapy. J is TRBJ1-5 and V is TRBV18; D is ambiguous. CDR3 sequence reads: CASSPGFGQPQHF. The CDR3, as DNA: TGTGCCAGCTCACCAGGGTTTGGGCAGCCCCAGCATTTT.